A single sample is the source of the 32 T cell receptor beta chains below, sequenced in a study of blood T cell repertoires in COVID-19. Measured with immunoSEQ multiplex PCR; TCRdb has only the in-frame clones, and not every one. The table includes about 300,000 clones, about 90% detected once. Material: peripheral blood. The receptors come from a woman aged 40 to 49 who had recovered from COVID-19.

The V gene is TRBV14, the J gene TRBJ1-1; TRBD1 might be the D (5 bases). The CDR3 spans 12 residues. V lost 4 bases and J 5 bases, leaving 8 bases between the germline ends. Germline V gene data show CDR1 as SGHDN and CDR2 as FVKESK. This CDR3 reads CASSLKGTEAFF. The DNA for the CDR3 is TGTGCCAGCAGCCTTAAGGGGACTGAAGCTTTCTTT.

This clone was counted a single time. This chain joins TRBV11-2 and TRBJ1-2; tentative D call: TRBD1 (6 bases). Germline V gene lookup returns CDR1 SGHAT and CDR2 FQNNGV. Trimming took off 1 base at V and 6 bases at J, with 9 bases between the two ends. The CDR3 has 13 amino acids. CDR3 residues: CASSLGRGNGYTF. CDR3 nucleotide sequence: TGTGCCAGCAGCTTAGGCAGGGGAAATGGCTACACCTTC.

The J gene is TRBJ1-2, the V gene TRBV6-2 or TRBV6-3; 8 bases line up with TRBD1. V shed 5 bases and J 0 bases; nucleotides not matched to a gene: 8. The germline gives CDR1 MNHEY, CDR2 SVGEGT. The CDR3 totals 16 residues. CDR3 sequence: CASSAGQGRSNYGYTF. The CDR3 DNA follows: TGTGCCAGCAGTGCCGGACAGGGAAGATCTAACTATGGCTACACCTTC.

The chain links TRBV4-3 to TRBJ2-5; 9 bases are a match to TRBD2. The length of the CDR3 is 18 residues. The V and J ends lost 0 bases and 5 bases, in that order; junction bases with no gene match: 13. Germline assignment: CDR1 LGHNA and CDR2 YSLEER. The CDR3 DNA is TGCGCCAGCAGCCAAGAGCGGGGGGGCCTCTTCCTAGGGGAGACCCAGTACTTC. It encodes CASSQERGGLFLGETQYF.

In nucleotides, the CDR3 is TGTGCCTCCCGGTTCCAAGAGACCCAGTACTTC. It codes for CASRFQETQYF. The chain uses TRBV10-3 and TRBJ2-5, with D uncertain. Trimming removed 11 bases at V and 1 base at J, with 8 bases between. Germline V gives CDR1 ENHRY, CDR2 SYGVKD. The CDR3 sequence is 11 residues long.

The chain uses TRBV11-2 and TRBJ1-1; D gene ambiguous. Per germline, CDR1 SGHAT and CDR2 FQNNGV. V lost 1 base and J lost 3, with 9 bases in between. The CDR3 is 14 residues long. The CDR3 sequence is CASSLVLRDTEAFF. The DNA of the CDR3 is TGTGCCAGCAGCTTAGTGCTTCGGGACACTGAAGCTTTCTTT.

The J gene is TRBJ2-3, the V gene TRBV19; D remains ambiguous. Between the trimmed V and J ends, which lost 0 bases and 6 bases, there was a span of 7 bases. Germline V gives CDR1 LNHDA, CDR2 SQIVND (reference sequence). The length of the CDR3 is 13 residues. The CDR3 is CASSIDLEDTQYF. The DNA of the CDR3 is TGTGCCAGTAGTATAGATCTTGAGGATACGCAGTATTTT.

This clone has only one observation. V is TRBV5-1 and J is TRBJ2-3; D might be TRBD2 (5 bases). Trimming took off 8 bases at V and 0 bases at J, with 19 bases between the two ends. Germline-derived CDR1 and CDR2 are SGHRS and YFSETQ. This CDR3 spans 16 amino acids. The CDR3 loop reads CASREGAPSSTDTQYF. The DNA for the CDR3 is TGCGCCAGTCGCGAGGGTGCCCCCTCTAGCACAGATACGCAGTATTTT. Full variable domain (outside the CDR3, taken from reference TRBV5-1 and TRBJ2-3): KAGVTQTPRYLIKTRGQQVTLSCSPISGHRSVSWYQQTPGQGLQFLFEYFSETQRNKGNFPGRFSGRQFSNSRSEMNVSTLELGDSALYLCASREGAPSSTDTQYFGPGTRLTVL.

J is TRBJ1-2 and V is TRBV19; D might be TRBD1 (6 bases). V shed 6 bases and J shed 4 bases, with 12 bases lying between them. CDR3 length: 13 amino acids. Germline V CDR1 and CDR2: LNHDA, SQIVND (reference sequence). CDR3 coding DNA: TGTGCCAGTAGGGAGACAGGCCTCTATGGCTACACCTTC. It yields the protein CASRETGLYGYTF.

This chain uses TRBV7-2 with TRBJ2-6; D possibly corresponds to TRBD2 (6 bases). Trimming pared 4 bases from V and 14 bases from J, leaving 15 bases between. The CDR3 consists of 13 residues. Germline loops: CDR1 SGHTA, CDR2 FQGNSA. The CDR3 here is CASSWGDFTILTF. CDR3 sequence (DNA): TGTGCCAGCAGCTGGGGGGACTTCACCATCCTGACTTTC.

The chain recombines TRBV5-5 with TRBJ2-5, with D maybe TRBD1 (6 bases). CDR1 SGHKS and CDR2 YYEKEE come from the germline V gene (reference sequence). Trimming took 0 bases from V and 2 from J, leaving 14 bases between them. CDR3 length: 16 residues. The CDR3 reads CASSLVQGILQETQYF. Written as DNA, the CDR3 is TGTGCCAGCAGCTTGGTTCAGGGGATACTTCAAGAGACCCAGTACTTC.

J is TRBJ2-7 and V is TRBV6-2 or TRBV6-3, with a weak D call TRBD2 (5 bases). Germline V gene data show CDR1 as MNHEY and CDR2 as SVGEGT. The germline V and J ends were trimmed by 4 bases and 6 bases, with 16 bases remaining between them. The CDR3 contains 14 residues. CDR3 protein: CASSWGVKELEQYF. For the CDR3, the DNA is TGTGCCAGCAGTTGGGGAGTTAAAGAGCTCGAGCAGTACTTC.

CDR3 sequence reads: CASGSGQGVGELFF. CDR3 sequence (DNA): TGTGCTAGTGGTTCGGGACAGGGAGTCGGGGAGCTGTTTTTT. The rearrangement links TRBV12-5 to TRBJ2-2; 9 positions match TRBD1. After removal of 4 bases from V and 7 bases from J, the junction contained 4 bases not matched to a gene. The CDR3 is made up of 14 amino acids. Germline CDR1 LGHNT, CDR2 FRNRAP.

The rearrangement uses TRBV7-3 and TRBJ2-2, with 9 bases lining up with TRBD1. CDR1 is SGHTA and CDR2 is FQGTGA in the germline V gene. Trimming cost V 2 bases and J 5 bases; bases outside gene matches: 9. The CDR3 is 17 residues long. The CDR3 DNA reads TGTGCCAGCAGCTTACAGGGGAACAGGGGGCCTACCGGGGAGCTGTTTTTT. Translating gives CASSLQGNRGPTGELFF.

The J gene is TRBJ2-7, the V gene TRBV5-1; a weak D match, TRBD2 (6 bases). V lost 0 bases and J lost 3, with 16 bases in between. This CDR3 has 16 amino acids. Per germline, CDR1 SGHRS and CDR2 YFSETQ. CDR3 in DNA: TGCGCCAGCAGCTTGGGGCCTTTACGACTAGACTACGAGCAGTACTTC. Amino acids: CASSLGPLRLDYEQYF.

The chain links TRBV7-2 to TRBJ1-2; no firm D call. Germline loops: CDR1 SGHTA, CDR2 FQGNSA. This CDR3 is built from 13 residues. Trimming removed 1 base from V and 7 bases from J, with 10 bases in between. The CDR3 bases are TGTGCCAGCAGCTTAGAGTGGGAGAGTGGCTACACCTTC. The encoded protein is CASSLEWESGYTF.

The V call is TRBV9, the J call TRBJ2-3; 10 bases align to TRBD2. CDR3 length: 16 residues. Germline trimming cut 0 bases from V and 8 bases from J; bases unmatched to any gene: 9. The germline V gene encodes CDR1 SGDLS and CDR2 YYNGEE. The CDR3 is CASSVELAGLTSTQYF. The CDR3 DNA reads TGTGCCAGCAGCGTAGAACTAGCGGGGCTCACGAGTACGCAGTATTTT.

The chain carries TRBV7-9 and TRBJ2-2; 7 bases match TRBD1. V lost 11 bases and J lost 5; bases outside the gene matches: 11. This CDR3 is built from 14 residues. Germline V gene sequence: CDR1 SEHNR, CDR2 FQNEAQ (reference sequence). The CDR3 sequence: CAGRQGLGTGELFF. The DNA for the CDR3 is TGTGCCGGACGACAGGGCTTGGGGACCGGGGAGCTGTTTTTT.

This clone was observed a handful of times. The chain combines TRBV10-1 with TRBJ2-7; 12 bases fit TRBD1. The CDR3 extends over 19 amino acids. Trimming removed 3 bases from V and 4 bases from J; junction bases left unmatched: 16. The germline V gene has CDR1 WNHNN and CDR2 SYGVQD (reference sequence). The CDR3 DNA is TGCGCCAGCAGTGACGAAGGGGACAGGGGGCTAGCGGGGGTATACGAGCAGTACTTC. It encodes CASSDEGDRGLAGVYEQYF.

V usage is TRBV19 and J usage is TRBJ1-4; weak D call: TRBD1 (5 bases). Deletions cut 7 bases from V and 3 bases from J, with 18 bases between. Germline CDR1 and CDR2: LNHDA and SQIVND (reference sequence). This CDR3 spans 16 amino acids. CDR3 nucleotides: TGTGCCAGTAAGGCAGGGCGTAGTGTTGCTAATGAAAAACTGTTTTTT. Protein: CASKAGRSVANEKLFF. The whole variable domain, filled in from reference TRBV19 and TRBJ1-4, reads DGGITQSPKYLFRKEGQNVTLSCEQNLNHDAMYWYRQDPGQGLRLIYYSQIVNDFQKGDIAEGYSVSREKKESFPLTVTSAQKNPTAFYLCASKAGRSVANEKLFFGSGTQLSVL.

The rearrangement joins TRBV30 to TRBJ2-5, with 8 bases identical to TRBD2. Germline assignment: CDR1 GTSNPN and CDR2 SVGIG (reference sequence). The CDR3 spans 15 residues. V dropped 3 bases and J dropped 5; count of bases not matched to a gene: 11. In nucleotides, the CDR3 is TGTGCCTGGAGCTCGGGGGGGGCAATATGGGAGACCCAGTACTTC. Translation gives CAWSSGGAIWETQYF.

This clone appeared a single time. The chain joins TRBV3-1 (or the pseudogene TRBV3-2) to TRBJ1-1, with 7 bases identical to TRBD1. Trimming at V came to 4 bases and at J to 1 base, leaving 3 bases not matched to a gene. The CDR3 runs 14 residues. Germline V lookup: CDR1 LGHDT, CDR2 YNNKEL (reference sequence). The CDR3 protein is CASSPWDRNTEAFF. The CDR3, as DNA: TGTGCCAGCAGCCCTTGGGACAGGAACACTGAAGCTTTCTTT.

J is TRBJ1-1 and V is TRBV9, with TRBD1 matching over 11 bases. This CDR3 spans 12 amino acids. The junction had 3 bases not matched to a gene; V was cut back by 3 bases and J by 11 bases. Germline V CDR1 and CDR2: SGDLS, YYNGEE. CDR3 nucleotides: TGTGCCAGCAGCGGGGGACAGGGGGAGGCTTTCTTT. It translates to CASSGGQGEAFF.

The chain carries TRBV4-1 and TRBJ2-7; D uncertain. The CDR3 totals 14 residues. Germline CDR1 reads MGHRA; CDR2 reads YSYEKL. Trimming shortened V by 4 bases and J by 0 bases, and 10 bases separated the two germline ends. CDR3 amino acids: CASSPYGYSYEQYF. CDR3 DNA: TGCGCCAGCAGCCCCTACGGGTACTCCTACGAGCAGTACTTC.

The chain is built from TRBV27 and TRBJ1-6; TRBD1 agrees at 8 bases. The CDR3 sequence is 17 residues long. From germline, CDR1 is MNHEY and CDR2 SMNVEV (reference sequence). V lost 4 bases, J lost 0 bases, and 5 bases stayed unmatched. CDR3 sequence reads: CASSSDRAGSYNSPLHF. As DNA, the CDR3 is TGTGCCAGCAGTTCGGACAGGGCGGGCTCCTATAATTCACCCCTCCACTTT.

The V and J genes are TRBV2 and TRBJ1-1; TRBD1 is a possible D gene (6 bases). The CDR3 contains 13 residues. V lost 10 bases, J lost 7 bases, and 19 bases lay in between. The germline V gene has CDR1 SNHLY and CDR2 FYNNEI. The CDR3 coding sequence is TGTGCCACCTACTCCCGGCAGGGGATTGAAGCTTTCTTT. This encodes CATYSRQGIEAFF.

The chain links TRBV6-4 to TRBJ2-7; TRBD2 is a possible D gene (7 bases). Trimming pared 2 bases from V and 2 bases from J, leaving 13 bases between. This CDR3 comprises 15 residues. Germline V gene lookup returns CDR1 MRHNA and CDR2 SNTAGT. The CDR3 is CASSDPTGGPYEQYF. Here the CDR3 DNA reads TGTGCCAGCAGTGACCCGACGGGGGGCCCCTACGAGCAGTACTTC.

The chain combines TRBV10-3 with TRBJ2-3; TRBD1 matches 7 bases. The CDR3 sequence is 14 residues long. Germline values: CDR1 ENHRY, CDR2 SYGVKD. V lost 3 bases, J lost 1 base, and 1 base stayed unmatched. CDR3 amino acids: CAISEGQGTDTQYF. The CDR3 DNA sequence: TGTGCCATCAGTGAAGGACAGGGCACAGATACGCAGTATTTT.

The chain joins TRBV5-1 to TRBJ2-7; maybe TRBD1 (6 bases). Germline assignment: CDR1 SGHRS and CDR2 YFSETQ. Trimming removed 3 bases at V and 6 bases at J, with 16 bases between. The CDR3 has 14 residues. CDR3 loop: CASSSNTGFSEQYF. CDR3 nucleotides: TGCGCCAGCAGCTCAAACACAGGGTTCAGCGAGCAGTACTTC. The full variable domain, with the rest looked up from reference TRBV5-1 and TRBJ2-7, is KAGVTQTPRYLIKTRGQQVTLSCSPISGHRSVSWYQQTPGQGLQFLFEYFSETQRNKGNFPGRFSGRQFSNSRSEMNVSTLELGDSALYLCASSSNTGFSEQYFGPGTRLTVT.

The V gene is TRBV11-3, the J gene TRBJ1-1; D remains unclear. Trimming took 1 base from V and 1 from J, leaving 7 bases between them. The CDR3 loop spans 14 amino acids. CDR1 SGHNT and CDR2 YENEEA come from the germline V gene. CDR3 nucleotide sequence: TGTGCCAGCAGCTTAGGAGCGGAGAACACTGAAGCTTTCTTT. Translation gives CASSLGAENTEAFF.

This chain uses TRBV5-4 with TRBJ1-1; D not resolved. Looked up from germline, CDR1 is SGHNT and CDR2 is YYREEE (reference sequence). The CDR3 consists of 14 residues. V dropped 0 bases and J dropped 4 bases, with 10 bases sitting between them. The CDR3 region has the DNA TGTGCCAGCAGCTTGGCCAGAAGAGGCACTGAAGCTTTCTTT. This codes for CASSLARRGTEAFF.

The rearrangement joins TRBV3-1 (or the pseudogene TRBV3-2) to TRBJ2-1; no definite D call. The ends were cut back, 1 base at V and 6 bases at J, with 13 bases in the middle. The CDR3 extends over 15 amino acids. Germline CDR1 LGHDT, CDR2 YNNKEL (reference sequence). CDR3 region: CASSQVPRALNEQFF. CDR3 nucleotides: TGTGCCAGCAGCCAAGTTCCCCGCGCCCTCAATGAGCAGTTCTTC.